One and the same sample provided the 30 T cell receptor beta chains below, sequenced in a study of cytomegalovirus exposure and HLA in healthy donors. The study ran its PCR with 60 Vbeta and 13 Jbeta primers. Clones were sequenced by immunoSEQ multiplex PCR, and TCRdb holds only the in-frame ones, with some missing. The sample holds tens of thousands of clones, around 80% seen once. The material sequenced was PBMCs. Receptors were obtained from a young man in good health and CMV-seronegative.

This clone showed up just once. Its ends do not fully match the called genes, so a read error is possible. The chain combines TRBV30 with TRBJ1-4; 7 nucleotides agree with TRBD1. Germline V gives CDR1 GTSNPN, CDR2 SVGIG (reference sequence). The CDR3 sequence is 13 residues long. The CDR3 region is CAWSPEVRSDRVF. In nucleotides, the CDR3 is TGTGCCTGGAGTCCCGAGGTCAGGTCAGACAGGGTTTTT.

This chain links TRBV30 with TRBJ1-2, with a tentative D call TRBD1 (6 bases). Germline V CDR1 and CDR2: GTSNPN, SVGIG (reference sequence). V was shortened by 2 bases and J by 2 bases, with 15 bases between the two germline ends. The CDR3 spans 15 residues. This CDR3 reads CAWSSMGGLNYGYTF. The CDR3 DNA reads TGTGCCTGGAGTTCAATGGGGGGGCTGAACTATGGCTACACCTTC.

The gene calls are TRBV10-3 and TRBJ1-2; the match to TRBD1 covers 8 bases. CDR3 length equals 16 residues. Per the germline V gene, CDR1 is ENHRY and CDR2 is SYGVKD. The J segment lost 6 bases and the V segment lost 0 bases, leaving 9 bases of the junction unmatched. CDR3 in amino acids: CAISESTTGGGDGYTF. DNA of the CDR3: TGTGCCATCAGTGAGTCGACAACAGGGGGTGGTGATGGCTACACCTTC.

The chain carries TRBV27 and TRBJ1-1; maybe TRBD1 (5 bases). Trimming stripped 3 bases from V and 6 bases from J, with 8 bases between. CDR3 length equals 12 residues. Germline values: CDR1 MNHEY, CDR2 SMNVEV (reference sequence). CDR3 sequence: CASSFQGAEAFF. The DNA of the CDR3 is TGTGCCAGCAGTTTCCAAGGGGCTGAAGCTTTCTTT.

The table lists this clone with a count of one. The chain joins TRBV7-2 to TRBJ2-2; D unresolved. Germline V gene data show CDR1 as SGHTA and CDR2 as FQGNSA. CDR3 size: 13 residues. The V end lost 2 bases, the J end lost 5 bases, and 6 bases lay between the germline ends. The CDR3 spells CASSLTRTGELFF. The CDR3 DNA reads TGTGCCAGCAGCTTAACCCGGACCGGGGAGCTGTTTTTT. Drawing the rest from reference TRBV7-2 and TRBJ2-2, the complete variable domain is GAGVSQSPSNKVTEKGKDVELRCDPISGHTALYWYRQSLGQGLEFLIYFQGNSAPDKSGLPSDRFSAERTGGSVSTLTIQRTQQEDSAVYLCASSLTRTGELFFGEGSRLTVL.

The chain joins TRBV9 to TRBJ2-5; D is perhaps TRBD1 (5 bases). CDR1 and CDR2 from the germline V gene are SGDLS and YYNGEE. The CDR3 is 16 amino acids. V gave up 0 bases and J gave up 1 base, with 13 bases separating them. As DNA, the CDR3 is TGTGCCAGCAGCGTAGCTACCACAGGCCCCCAAGAGACCCAGTACTTC. This sequence encodes CASSVATTGPQETQYF. The full variable domain, in which reference TRBV9 and TRBJ2-5 provide the parts outside the CDR3, is DSGVTQTPKHLITATGQRVTLRCSPRSGDLSVYWYQQSLDQGLQFLIQYYNGEERAKGNILERFSAQQFPDLHSELNLSSLELGDSALYFCASSVATTGPQETQYFGPGTRLLVL.

The chain combines TRBV30 with TRBJ1-5; possible D gene TRBD1, 6 bases. CDR3 length equals 19 residues. V lost 3 bases to trimming and J lost 0 bases, with 24 bases between them. Germline-derived CDR1 and CDR2 are GTSNPN and SVGIG (reference sequence). The CDR3 loop reads CAWRGKGTTLLYSNQPQHF. CDR3 nucleotide sequence: TGTGCCTGGAGGGGGAAGGGGACAACACTCCTTTATAGCAATCAGCCCCAGCATTTT.

V is TRBV27 and J is TRBJ2-7; 10 positions agree with TRBD1. Germline V gene data show CDR1 as MNHEY and CDR2 as SMNVEV (reference sequence). Trimming removed 4 bases from V and 3 bases from J; junction bases left unmatched: 6. The CDR3 totals 15 residues. CDR3 DNA: TGTGCCAGCAGTTCTCCGGGACAGGGGAACTACGAGCAGTACTTC. Residues: CASSSPGQGNYEQYF.

CDR3 coding DNA: TGCGCCAGCAGCCAAGATCAGGGCCAGGGTTCAGATACGCAGTATTTT. It codes for CASSQDQGQGSDTQYF. The rearrangement links TRBV4-3 to TRBJ2-3; weak D call: TRBD1 (5 bases). This CDR3 is built from 16 residues. V lost 0 bases and J lost 4, with 14 bases in between. Germline V gene lookup returns CDR1 LGHNA and CDR2 YSLEER.

V is TRBV6-5 and J is TRBJ1-4; possibly TRBD1 for D (6 bases). The germline gives CDR1 MNHEY, CDR2 SVGAGI. The length of the CDR3 is 15 residues. Trimming took off 5 bases at V and 6 bases at J, with 16 bases between the two ends. The DNA for the CDR3 is TGTGCCAGCAGTGGAGGGGGGGCGGGGTATGAAAAACTGTTTTTT. This codes for CASSGGGAGYEKLFF.

This chain connects TRBV9 to TRBJ2-2, with TRBD2 matching over 8 bases. From germline, CDR1 is SGDLS and CDR2 YYNGEE. Trimming cost V 0 bases and J 5 bases; bases outside gene matches: 3. The CDR3 length is 15 residues. The CDR3, as DNA: TGTGCCAGCAGCGTAGGGCGGGGGGCAACCGGGGAGCTGTTTTTT. Protein: CASSVGRGATGELFF.

This rearrangement joins TRBV14 to TRBJ2-4; 11 bases fit TRBD2. This CDR3 contains 16 residues. Per germline, CDR1 SGHDN and CDR2 FVKESK. Trimming cost V 1 base and J 4 bases; bases outside gene matches: 3. CDR3 in amino acids: CASSQGLAGIKNIQYF. The CDR3 region has the DNA TGTGCCAGCAGCCAAGGACTAGCGGGAATAAAAAACATTCAGTACTTC.

This clone was seen just once. V usage is TRBV7-9 and J usage is TRBJ1-4; 8 nucleotides agree with TRBD1. The CDR3 is 18 amino acids. Germline values: CDR1 SEHNR, CDR2 FQNEAQ (reference sequence). V dropped 7 bases and J dropped 7; count of bases not matched to a gene: 20. The CDR3 DNA reads as TGTGCCAGCACTCCTGGGGTGGCAGGGGGCGGAATAGGTGAAAAACTGTTTTTT. It encodes CASTPGVAGGGIGEKLFF.

This chain joins TRBV5-1 and TRBJ2-2, with D perhaps matching TRBD1 (5 bases). V lost 0 bases and J lost 4, with 10 bases in between. The CDR3 consists of 15 residues. Germline lookup yields CDR1 SGHRS and CDR2 YFSETQ. The CDR3 protein is CASSLGPRGTGELFF. The CDR3 DNA is TGCGCCAGCAGCTTGGGTCCAAGGGGCACCGGGGAGCTGTTTTTT.

The rearrangement uses TRBV28 and TRBJ2-3; 8 bases are a match to TRBD2. V dropped 6 bases and J dropped 2; count of bases not matched to a gene: 4. The CDR3 spans 14 residues. Looked up from germline, CDR1 is MDHEN and CDR2 is SYDVKM. CDR3 nucleotide sequence: TGTGCCAGCAGGACGGGGGGGCTCACAGATACGCAGTATTTT. It is translated as CASRTGGLTDTQYF.

The chain has TRBV27 and TRBJ1-1; tentatively, D is TRBD1 (6 bases). The germline V gene has CDR1 MNHEY and CDR2 SMNVEV (reference sequence). V lost 6 bases and J lost 5, with 19 bases in between. The CDR3 loop spans 15 amino acids. CDR3: CASSPGQWRYTEAFF. The CDR3 DNA follows: TGTGCCAGCAGCCCCGGACAGTGGAGATATACTGAAGCTTTCTTT.

The V call is TRBV7-2, the J call TRBJ2-1, with 13 positions matching TRBD2. The CDR3 is made up of 19 amino acids. With V trimmed by 0 bases and J by 6 bases, 11 bases remained unmatched. Germline V gene data show CDR1 as SGHTA and CDR2 as FQGNSA. CDR3 sequence reads: CASSLAGLAGPFRANEQFF. CDR3 nucleotides: TGTGCCAGCAGCTTAGCGGGACTAGCGGGACCGTTCCGGGCCAATGAGCAGTTCTTC.

The chain is built from TRBV6-5 and TRBJ1-5; a possible D gene is TRBD1 (6 bases). Per the germline V gene, CDR1 is MNHEY and CDR2 is SVGAGI. Trimming left V 5 bases short and J 5 bases short, with 13 bases between. The CDR3 length is 14 residues. DNA for the CDR3: TGTGCCAGCAGTCTAGGACAGAGGGATCAGCCCCAGCATTTT. As protein: CASSLGQRDQPQHF.

This clone was seen a handful of times. The chain uses TRBV27 and TRBJ2-7, with TRBD2 matching over 7 bases. Germline V CDR1 and CDR2: MNHEY, SMNVEV (reference sequence). The CDR3 spans 15 residues. The junction had 9 bases not matched to a gene; V was cut back by 3 bases and J by 4 bases. The CDR3 loop reads CASSFQAGAKYEQYF. The CDR3 nucleotides read TGTGCCAGCAGTTTTCAGGCGGGAGCGAAGTACGAGCAGTACTTC.

This clone was observed a few times. The rearrangement links TRBV7-9 to TRBJ2-2; 8 nucleotides agree with TRBD2. This CDR3 is 15 amino acids long. Germline V gene sequence: CDR1 SEHNR, CDR2 FQNEAQ (reference sequence). Trimming cost V 3 bases and J 5 bases; bases outside gene matches: 5. This CDR3 is CASSFSGGNTGELFF. DNA for the CDR3: TGTGCCAGCAGCTTTTCGGGGGGGAATACCGGGGAGCTGTTTTTT.

The CDR3, as DNA: TGTGCCAGCAAGCAAGGGGCTTATTCCGGTGAAGCTTTCTTT. Amino acid sequence: CASKQGAYSGEAFF. The chain links TRBV15 to TRBJ1-1, with D perhaps matching TRBD1 (5 bases). V shed 10 bases and J shed 7 bases, with 22 bases lying between them. Germline CDR1 reads LNHNV; CDR2 reads YYDKDF (reference sequence). The CDR3 loop spans 14 amino acids.

The chain combines TRBV10-3 with TRBJ2-1; 7 nucleotides agree with TRBD2. The CDR3 covers 15 residues. V lost 3 bases and J lost 1; bases outside the gene matches: 3. Per germline, CDR1 ENHRY and CDR2 SYGVKD. The CDR3 reads CAISDGRGSYNEQFF. CDR3 nucleotides: TGTGCCATCAGTGATGGGAGGGGATCCTACAATGAGCAGTTCTTC.

This chain connects TRBV28 to TRBJ1-2; D unclear. Looked up from germline, CDR1 is MDHEN and CDR2 is SYDVKM. Trimming cost V 3 bases and J 7 bases, with 12 bases left between them. There are 13 residues in the CDR3. The DNA for the CDR3 is TGTGCCAGCAGTTTTGGCCAGATTCGTGGCTACACCTTC. This sequence encodes CASSFGQIRGYTF.

This clone was recorded only once. The chain uses TRBV6-6 and TRBJ1-1; 7 positions match TRBD1. The CDR3 extends over 14 amino acids. Germline CDR1 reads MNHNY; CDR2 reads SVGAGI (reference sequence). Trimming took 10 bases from V and 6 from J; bases not matched to a gene: 14. The CDR3 DNA sequence: TGTGCCACGTGTACTACAGGGGCATTCTCTGAAGCTTTCTTT. Amino acids: CATCTTGAFSEAFF.

This clone was detected only once. This chain connects TRBV2 to TRBJ1-1, with a tentative D call TRBD1 (6 bases). Germline V gene lookup returns CDR1 SNHLY and CDR2 FYNNEI. The CDR3 is 14 amino acids. Trimming removed 6 bases from V and 0 bases from J, with 11 bases in between. The CDR3 nucleotides read TGTGCCAGCAGGGGGGACACTTTGAACACTGAAGCTTTCTTT. Protein product: CASRGDTLNTEAFF.

In regard to this clone: At one of its ends the junction is not consistent with the germline gene, which may arise from a read error. This chain joins TRBV4-2 and TRBJ1-4; the match to TRBD1 covers 10 bases. Germline V gene lookup returns CDR1 LGHNA and CDR2 YNFKEQ. This CDR3 contains 15 residues. CDR3 amino acids: CASSQTGTGVERLFF. The CDR3 bases are TGTGCCAGCAGCCAAACCGGGACAGGGGTCGAAAGACTGTTTTTT.

The chain carries TRBV5-1 and TRBJ2-7; 8 positions agree with TRBD1. The CDR3 has 14 residues. V shed 4 bases, J shed 4 bases, and the junction held 7 bases outside the gene matches. The V gene's germline CDR1 is SGHRS and CDR2 YFSETQ. The CDR3 here is CASSVDRGTYEQYF. In DNA form, the CDR3 reads TGCGCCAGCAGCGTCGACAGGGGAACGTACGAGCAGTACTTC.

The chain carries TRBV30 and TRBJ1-3, with D maybe TRBD1 (6 bases). CDR3 size: 15 residues. The germline V gene has CDR1 GTSNPN and CDR2 SVGIG (reference sequence). Trimming removed 1 base from V and 4 bases from J, with 14 bases in between. CDR3: CAWSEWTAVGNTIYF. Here the CDR3 DNA reads TGTGCCTGGAGTGAATGGACAGCGGTAGGAAACACCATATATTTT.

This chain joins TRBV5-1 and TRBJ2-2; D is perhaps TRBD2 (7 bases). This CDR3 region has 15 residues. Trimming took off 4 bases at V and 5 bases at J, with 15 bases between the two ends. CDR1 is SGHRS, CDR2 YFSETQ, per germline. CDR3: CASSLEGGATGELFF. CDR3 bases: TGCGCCAGCAGCCTCGAGGGGGGGGCGACCGGGGAGCTGTTTTTT.

CDR3 region: CASSQHRASTEAFF. The CDR3 DNA is TGTGCCAGCAGCCAACACAGGGCGAGCACTGAAGCTTTCTTT. The chain combines TRBV16 with TRBJ1-1; weak D call: TRBD1 (6 bases). Trimming pared 2 bases from V and 4 bases from J, leaving 11 bases between. Germline V gene data show CDR1 as KGHSY and CDR2 as FQNENV. The CDR3 length is 14 residues.